The entry that follows covers one T cell receptor beta chain sequence. Its antigen is undetermined. This entry is derived from a study of T cell responses to AZD1222 COVID-19 vaccine. This CDR3 has 16 residues. Germline V gene lookup returns CDR1 SGHKS and CDR2 YYEKEE (reference sequence). The V end was cut by 1 base, the J end by 1 base, with 14 bases between. The protocol was immunoSEQ multiplex PCR, while the TCRdb copy is restricted to in-frame clones and leaves out a portion. The sample lists about 130,000 clones, 80% to 95% seen once, with around 3.1% in the top ten. Overall study findings and caveats: Donors were mostly white British, more females; clonal diversity possibly underestimated.

The specimen was peripheral blood, collected on day 0 of AZD1222 vaccination. The receptor's source is an adult in good health. The chain recombines TRBV5-5 with TRBJ1-1; D is possibly TRBD1 (6 bases). The CDR3 sequence: CASSLFPGAQNTEAFF. In DNA form, the CDR3 reads TGTGCCAGCAGCTTGTTTCCGGGGGCGCAGAACACTGAAGCTTTCTTT.